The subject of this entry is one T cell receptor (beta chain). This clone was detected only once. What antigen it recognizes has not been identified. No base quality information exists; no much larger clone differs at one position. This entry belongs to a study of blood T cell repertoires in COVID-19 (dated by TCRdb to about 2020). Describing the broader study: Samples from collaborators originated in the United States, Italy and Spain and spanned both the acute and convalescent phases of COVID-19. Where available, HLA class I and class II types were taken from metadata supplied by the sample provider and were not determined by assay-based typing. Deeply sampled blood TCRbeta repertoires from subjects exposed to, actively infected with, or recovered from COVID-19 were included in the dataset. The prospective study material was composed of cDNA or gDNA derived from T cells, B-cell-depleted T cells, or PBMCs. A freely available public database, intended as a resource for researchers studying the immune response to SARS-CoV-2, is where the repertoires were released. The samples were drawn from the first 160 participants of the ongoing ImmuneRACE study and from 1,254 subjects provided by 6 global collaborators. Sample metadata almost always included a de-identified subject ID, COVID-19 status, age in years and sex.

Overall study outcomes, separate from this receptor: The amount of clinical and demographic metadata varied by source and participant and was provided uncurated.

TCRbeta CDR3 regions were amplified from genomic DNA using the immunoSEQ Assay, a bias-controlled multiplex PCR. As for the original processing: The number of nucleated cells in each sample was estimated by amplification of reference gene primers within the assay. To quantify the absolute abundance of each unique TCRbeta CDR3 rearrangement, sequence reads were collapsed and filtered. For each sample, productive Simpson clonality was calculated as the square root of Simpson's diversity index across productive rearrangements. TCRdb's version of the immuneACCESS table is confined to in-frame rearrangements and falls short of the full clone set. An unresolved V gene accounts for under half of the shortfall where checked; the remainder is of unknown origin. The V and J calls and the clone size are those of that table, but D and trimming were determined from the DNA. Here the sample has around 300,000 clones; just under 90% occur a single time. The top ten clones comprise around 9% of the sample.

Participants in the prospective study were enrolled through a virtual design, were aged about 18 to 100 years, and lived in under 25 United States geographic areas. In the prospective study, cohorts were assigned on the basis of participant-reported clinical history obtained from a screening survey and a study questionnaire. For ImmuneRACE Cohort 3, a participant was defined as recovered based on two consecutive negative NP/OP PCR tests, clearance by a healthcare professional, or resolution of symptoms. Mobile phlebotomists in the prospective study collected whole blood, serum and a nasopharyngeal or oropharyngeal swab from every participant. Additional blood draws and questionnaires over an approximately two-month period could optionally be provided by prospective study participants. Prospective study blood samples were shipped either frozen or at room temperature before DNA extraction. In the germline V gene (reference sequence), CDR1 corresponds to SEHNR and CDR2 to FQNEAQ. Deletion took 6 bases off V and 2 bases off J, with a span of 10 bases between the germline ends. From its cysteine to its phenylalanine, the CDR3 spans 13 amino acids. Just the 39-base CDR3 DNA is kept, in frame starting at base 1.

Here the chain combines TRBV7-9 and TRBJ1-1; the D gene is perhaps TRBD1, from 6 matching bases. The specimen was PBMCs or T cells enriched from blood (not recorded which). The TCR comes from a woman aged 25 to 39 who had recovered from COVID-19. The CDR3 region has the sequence CASRGTSNTEAFF. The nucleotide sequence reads TGTGCCAGCAGGGGGACAAGTAACACTGAAGCTTTCTTT.